This T cell receptor (beta chain) derives from a study of liver allograft versus peripheral blood T cells. Background on the study: What was compared were the T cell receptor repertoires in transplanted livers and those in the peripheral blood of recipients.

TCRdb used MiXCR to reprocess the reads, holding one entry per CDR3 protein. The table records under 15,000 distinct CDR3 sequences, over 25% of them present only once. Regarding the study as a whole: Reportedly, liver allograft T cell receptor repertoires differed from peripheral blood ones.

The CDR3 runs to 17 residues. The V gene's germline CDR1 is MNHEY and CDR2 SVGEGT. V shed 4 bases and J 1 base; nucleotides not matched to a gene: 11. Comments on this clonotype: Its target is unknown.

V and J are TRBV6-2 or TRBV6-3 and TRBJ2-7; 9 bases are a match to TRBD2. The clonotype originates from a human patient who had a liver transplant. Some T cells here may be from the graft donor. The DNA for the CDR3 is TGTGCCAGCAGTTCCCCAATACTAGCGGGCTCGTCCTACGAGCAGTACTTC. Its translation is CASSSPILAGSSYEQYF.